The 2 T cell receptor beta chains reported below all come from one sample, sequenced in a study of Graves' ophthalmopathy and Graves' hyperthyroidism. Amplifying from RNA transcripts, the study obtained TCR beta CDR3 regions. RT-PCR with HTBI primers came first, then second-round multiplex PCR. In TCRdb, the multiplex PCR reads were re-called with MiXCR into one record per CDR3 protein. The sample gives roughly 420,000 distinct CDR3 sequences, roughly 20% of which show up once; roughly 3.2% is in the top ten. Sequenced sample: peripheral blood. These receptors all stem from a woman aged 18-29 years with stable Graves' hyperthyroidism.

In its sample, this clonotype was seen many times. This chain joins TRBV11-2 and TRBJ1-1, with 7 bases that match TRBD1. Germline CDR1 is SGHAT and CDR2 is FQNNGV. With V trimmed by 5 bases and J by 3 bases, 9 bases remained unmatched. The CDR3 extends over 15 amino acids. The chain's CDR3 is CASSPRFRGYTEAFF. In nucleotides, the CDR3 is TGTGCCAGCAGCCCAAGATTCAGGGGGTACACTGAAGCTTTCTTT.

CDR3 in amino acids: CASSLTGGQGRVQETQYF. As DNA, the CDR3 is TGTGCCAGCAGCCTAACTGGGGGACAGGGTAGGGTTCAAGAGACCCAGTACTTC. The chain joins TRBV11-2 to TRBJ2-5; 9 positions agree with TRBD1. The CDR3 is 18 residues long. Germline V gives CDR1 SGHAT, CDR2 FQNNGV. Trimming cost V 5 bases and J 2 bases; bases outside gene matches: 15.